The 15 T cell receptor beta chains reported below all come from one sample, sequenced in a study of vaccination and CD4 T cells after COVID-19 (dated by TCRdb to between 2021 and 2024). The time point label corresponds to: late sampling 161 to 241 days after vaccination in three convalescent patients. The treatment or condition label on this specimen signifies: roughly nine-day PBMC culture with coronavirus spike peptide pools or control peptides (ViraFEST assay). These receptors have no identified antigens. The library was generated by PCR. Sequencing was carried out with an Illumina iSeq 100. At the Johns Hopkins FTIC core, DNA from the cultured CD4+ T cells underwent TCR sequencing with the Oncomine TCR Beta short-read assay. TCRdb reprocessing: public reads trimmed at Q25 with fastp, clones called with MiXCR, in-frame beta chains kept. Every CDR3 protein is listed once, alongside the most common genes and DNA of its rows. Within this sample are tens of thousands of distinct CDR3 sequences, with 41% of them counted one time only. Approximately 5.1% of the sample is held by the ten biggest clonotypes.

Material: CD4+ T cells from blood, cultured in vitro, obtained about 7 months after SARS-CoV-2 vaccination. Receptors originate from a human donor who had recovered from COVID-19.

The V call is TRBV6-5, the J call TRBJ2-3, with D uncertain. The CDR3 runs to 12 residues. From germline, CDR1 is MNHEY and CDR2 SVGAGI. The CDR3 here is CASGYRTDTQYF. CDR3 DNA: TGTGCAAGTGGTTACCGCACAGATACGCAGTATTTT.

The chain links TRBV5-1 to TRBJ1-5, with TRBD1 matching 9 bases. The junction had 2 bases not matched to a gene; V was cut back by 0 bases and J by 7 bases. Per the germline V gene, CDR1 is SGHRS and CDR2 is YFSETQ. The CDR3 has 14 residues. The CDR3 DNA reads TGCGCCAGCAGCTTGGGGGACAGGGTACAGCCCCAGCATTTT. It specifies CASSLGDRVQPQHF.

V gene TRBV20-1 combines with J gene TRBJ2-7; 10 positions match TRBD2. The CDR3 is 17 amino acids. The V segment lost 0 bases and the J segment 5 bases; nucleotides outside the gene matches: 13. The V gene's germline CDR1 is DFQATT and CDR2 SNEGSKA (reference sequence). Here the CDR3 DNA reads TGCAGTGCTAGAGATCGGGCTAGCGGGAGTTTTGGGGACGAGCAGTACTTC. Protein sequence: CSARDRASGSFGDEQYF.

The CDR3 DNA follows: TGTGCCAGCAGTGACTCGGGGGCAAGGCAGCCCCAGCATTTT. It codes for CASSDSGARQPQHF. This chain links TRBV2 with TRBJ1-5; possible D gene TRBD1, 6 bases. The CDR3 has 14 amino acids. V was clipped by 3 bases and J by 7 bases, with 13 bases between them. CDR1 is SNHLY, CDR2 FYNNEI, per germline.

This chain uses TRBV7-2 with TRBJ2-1; perhaps TRBD2 as D (5 bases). The CDR3 totals 13 residues. Germline CDR1 is SGHTA and CDR2 is FQGNSA. V was pared by 5 bases and J by 4 bases, with 9 bases between. The CDR3 DNA follows: TGTGCCAGCAGCGGGAGTGTGTACAATGAGCAGTTCTTC. It codes for CASSGSVYNEQFF.

This chain links TRBV10-3 with TRBJ2-5; D ambiguous. The CDR3 extends over 13 amino acids. CDR1 ENHRY and CDR2 SYGVKD come from the germline V gene. Trimming shortened V by 2 bases and J by 1 base, and 5 bases separated the two germline ends. The CDR3 DNA sequence: TGTGCCATCAGTGAGCCCGCCCAAGAGACCCAGTACTTC. This sequence encodes CAISEPAQETQYF.

Concerning this clonotype itself: The germline gene is not matched at one end of the junction; a read error may be the cause. V gene TRBV20-1 combines with J gene TRBJ2-1; D might be TRBD2 (5 bases). The CDR3 runs 16 residues. Germline CDR1 is DFQATT and CDR2 is SNEGSKA (reference sequence). CDR3 region: CGARDYGVPSYNEQFF. The CDR3 DNA is TGCGGTGCTAGAGACTATGGGGTCCCCTCCTACAATGAGCAGTTCTTC.

The J gene is TRBJ2-1, the V gene TRBV19, with TRBD2 matching 9 bases. The J segment lost 9 bases and the V segment lost 2 bases, leaving 5 bases of the junction unmatched. The germline gives CDR1 LNHDA, CDR2 SQIVND (reference sequence). The CDR3 sequence is 14 residues long. This CDR3 reads CASSIIAGAGEQFF. CDR3 in DNA: TGTGCCAGTAGTATAATAGCGGGAGCTGGTGAGCAGTTCTTC.

The chain couples TRBV20-1 to TRBJ1-2; D might be TRBD1 (5 bases). Germline V CDR1 and CDR2: DFQATT, SNEGSKA (reference sequence). CDR3 length: 17 amino acids. V was pared by 2 bases and J by 4 bases, with 23 bases between. As DNA, the CDR3 is TGCAGTGCTAGAAATTATCTTAGTAGGAAGGGGTCCTATGGCTACACCTTC. It specifies CSARNYLSRKGSYGYTF.

The chain combines TRBV24-1 with TRBJ2-7; perhaps D is TRBD1 or TRBD2 (5 bases each). V dropped 7 bases and J dropped 4 bases, with 22 bases sitting between them. The CDR3 spans 16 residues. Germline V gene sequence: CDR1 KGHDR, CDR2 SFDVKD. This CDR3 is CATRFQLPGRIYEQYF. CDR3 DNA: TGTGCCACCAGATTCCAACTTCCGGGACGTATTTACGAGCAGTACTTC.

Judged by abundance, this clonotype is medium-sized. The DNA is omitted, as the CDR3 cannot be located on it reliably, and the CDR3 follows TCRdb's listing. The gene calls are TRBV6-5 and TRBJ2-7; TRBD2, the table's D call, was not compared with the DNA. Both ends counted, the CDR3 spans 15 residues. Germline V gene data show CDR1 as MNHEY and CDR2 as SVGAGI. CDR3 region: CASSSSTSGRLKQYF.

A remark on this clonotype: The junction shows a germline mismatch at one end, possibly a read error. The V gene is TRBV19, the J gene TRBJ2-3, with 13 nucleotides matching TRBD2. The CDR3 spans 16 residues. CDR1 and CDR2 from the germline V gene are LNHDA and SQIVND (reference sequence). CDR3 loop: CASSLEGLAGTDTQYF. The CDR3 bases are TGTGCCAGTAGTCTAGAGGGACTAGCGGGGACAGATACGCAGTATTTT.

This clonotype is a singleton in its sample. The chain joins TRBV20-1 to TRBJ2-3, with D uncertain. The CDR3 runs to 12 residues. Trimming removed 1 base from V and 4 bases from J, with 6 bases in between. The V gene's germline CDR1 is DFQATT and CDR2 SNEGSKA (reference sequence). The CDR3 sequence is CSARGIADTQYF. In DNA form, the CDR3 reads TGCAGTGCTAGAGGTATCGCAGATACGCAGTATTTT.

The CDR3 loop reads CSSLTSGISYEQYF. CDR3 nucleotides: TGCAGTTCCCTGACTAGCGGGATCTCCTACGAGCAGTACTTC. V is TRBV20-1 and J is TRBJ2-7; 11 bases line up with TRBD2. CDR3 size: 14 residues. Trimming removed 8 bases from V and 0 bases from J; junction bases left unmatched: 6. Germline CDR1 is DFQATT and CDR2 is SNEGSKA (reference sequence).

This rearrangement joins TRBV14 to TRBJ2-5; 8 bases are a match to TRBD2. The CDR3 is 14 amino acids. V shed 4 bases, J shed 7 bases, and the junction held 8 bases outside the gene matches. CDR1 is SGHDN and CDR2 is FVKESK in the germline V gene. As DNA, the CDR3 is TGTGCCAGCAGCCTGAGCGGGGGCGGCGGGACCCAGTACTTC. Translating it yields CASSLSGGGGTQYF.